Below, 20 T cell receptor beta chains from the same sample are listed, as sequenced in a study of blood T cell repertoires in COVID-19. Generated by immunoSEQ multiplex PCR, the TCRdb table keeps only in-frame clones and is missing some. The sample has more than 200,000 clones, more than 75% seen once; the top ten hold about 1.5%. The sample consisted of PBMCs or T cells enriched from blood (not recorded which). Receptors were obtained from a woman aged 45 to 65 who had recovered from COVID-19.

The V gene is TRBV20-1, the J gene TRBJ1-2; perhaps TRBD1 as D (5 bases). The germline gives CDR1 DFQATT, CDR2 SNEGSKA (reference sequence). The V and J ends lost 3 bases and 7 bases respectively, with 18 bases between them. This CDR3 is 14 amino acids long. CDR3 nucleotides: TGCAGTGCTAGTTGGAGGGACCCCCGGGTTGGCTACACCTTC. Amino acids: CSASWRDPRVGYTF.

The genes are TRBV20-1 and TRBJ2-3, with D uncertain. Germline V gene data show CDR1 as DFQATT and CDR2 as SNEGSKA (reference sequence). This CDR3 is 11 amino acids long. V shed 5 bases and J shed 5 bases, with 8 bases lying between them. The CDR3, as DNA: TGCAGTGCTCATTCCGGAGATACGCAGTATTTT. Its protein product is CSAHSGDTQYF.

This clone was recorded once. An end of the junction differs from the germline gene, which may be a read error. CDR3 loop: CVSSSGQGTQPQHF. The CDR3 nucleotides read TGTGTCAGCAGTTCGGGACAGGGGACCCAGCCCCAGCATTTT. This chain uses TRBV28 with TRBJ1-5; TRBD1 agrees at 10 bases. The germline V gene encodes CDR1 MDHEN and CDR2 SYDVKM. This CDR3 is 14 amino acids long.

This clone is a singleton in its sample. The chain carries TRBV6-5 and TRBJ2-3, with 8 positions matching TRBD2. There are 16 residues in the CDR3. V gave up 0 bases and J gave up 0 bases; unmatched junction bases: 2. The germline V gene encodes CDR1 MNHEY and CDR2 SVGAGI. CDR3 amino acids: CASSYSSGTSTDTQYF. The CDR3 DNA follows: TGTGCCAGCAGTTACTCTAGCGGGACCAGCACAGATACGCAGTATTTT.

The rearrangement joins TRBV5-6 to TRBJ2-7; the match to TRBD2 covers 9 bases. Germline CDR1 reads SGHDT; CDR2 reads YYEEEE. The CDR3 has 14 amino acids. Germline trimming cut 6 bases from V and 2 bases from J; bases unmatched to any gene: 6. CDR3 bases: TGTGCCAGCACCGGGACTAGCCCTACCTACGAGCAGTACTTC. It specifies CASTGTSPTYEQYF.

The J gene is TRBJ1-1, the V gene TRBV24-1; the D gene is possibly TRBD1 (6 bases). The germline V and J ends were trimmed by 3 bases and 8 bases, with 12 bases remaining between them. Germline CDR1 is KGHDR and CDR2 is SFDVKD. The length of the CDR3 is 13 residues. For the CDR3, the DNA is TGTGCCACCAGTGATGCGGACAGCCCCGAAGCTTTCTTT. This sequence encodes CATSDADSPEAFF.

This sequence joins TRBV12-1 and TRBJ2-5; TRBD2 is taken as the D call from the table, unchecked against the DNA. TRBV12-1 is termed a pseudogene. The CDR3 spans 18 residues. The DNA for the CDR3 is TGTGCCAGCAGCTTTGGGGTCTGCTGGACTCCCATTAGGGAGACCCAGTACTTC. This gives the protein CASSFGVCWTPIRETQYF.

The chain links TRBV5-1 to TRBJ1-4; D remains unclear. V was cut by 2 bases and J by 0 bases, with 14 bases left in between. The CDR3 loop spans 17 amino acids. Per germline, CDR1 SGHRS and CDR2 YFSETQ. CDR3 sequence: CASSFSPFRSTNEKLFF. Here the CDR3 DNA reads TGCGCCAGCAGCTTTTCCCCTTTCAGATCAACTAATGAAAAACTGTTTTTT. The variable domain in full, with the rest retrieved from reference TRBV5-1 and TRBJ1-4, is KAGVTQTPRYLIKTRGQQVTLSCSPISGHRSVSWYQQTPGQGLQFLFEYFSETQRNKGNFPGRFSGRQFSNSRSEMNVSTLELGDSALYLCASSFSPFRSTNEKLFFGSGTQLSVL.

The chain couples TRBV27 to TRBJ2-1, with 11 bases that match TRBD2. In germline, CDR1 is MNHEY, CDR2 SMNVEV (reference sequence). V was pared by 2 bases and J by 9 bases, with 3 bases of the junction left unmatched. The CDR3 has 14 amino acids. DNA for the CDR3: TGTGCCAGCAGTTTACTAGCGGGAGGAGGTGAGCAGTTCTTC. It specifies CASSLLAGGGEQFF.

This clone was seen once. This chain uses TRBV5-4 with TRBJ2-1, with D tentatively TRBD2 (6 bases). The CDR3 covers 14 residues. In germline, CDR1 is SGHNT, CDR2 YYREEE (reference sequence). V lost 4 bases to trimming and J lost 6 bases, with 14 bases between them. CDR3 sequence reads: CASSKAGLGNEQFF. CDR3 DNA sequence: TGTGCCAGCAGCAAGGCGGGACTTGGCAATGAGCAGTTCTTC.

The V and J genes are TRBV7-6 and TRBJ2-7, with 9 nucleotides matching TRBD1. This CDR3 is built from 15 residues. Germline-derived CDR1 and CDR2 are SGHVS and FNYEAQ. The V and J ends lost 4 bases and 4 bases, in that order; junction bases with no gene match: 8. The CDR3 coding sequence is TGTGCCAGCAGCTCGGGACAGGGTGGGAAATACGAGCAGTACTTC. Translation: CASSSGQGGKYEQYF.

V is TRBV28 and J is TRBJ1-5, with 7 bases identical to TRBD1. Trimming removed 2 bases from V and 4 bases from J; junction bases left unmatched: 14. The CDR3 has 18 amino acids. Germline V gives CDR1 MDHEN, CDR2 SYDVKM. The CDR3 region is CASSLLGVTGDPNQPQHF. The DNA of the CDR3 is TGTGCCAGCAGTTTACTCGGGGTTACAGGGGACCCAAATCAGCCCCAGCATTTT.

The chain has TRBV14 and TRBJ2-1; 8 bases fit TRBD2. Germline V CDR1 and CDR2: SGHDN, FVKESK. J lost 4 bases, V lost 4 bases, and 6 bases had no gene match. The CDR3 spans 15 residues. CDR3 amino acids: CASSPAGAKYNEQFF. DNA of the CDR3: TGTGCCAGCAGCCCAGCGGGAGCTAAGTACAATGAGCAGTTCTTC.

The rearrangement links TRBV7-3 to TRBJ1-1, with 8 bases aligning to TRBD1. Germline CDR1 is SGHTA and CDR2 is FQGTGA. With 5 bases clipped from V and 3 bases from J, the junction kept 11 bases outside the gene matches. CDR3 length: 16 amino acids. The CDR3 spells CASSPHSGGFYTEAFF. The CDR3 coding sequence is TGTGCCAGCAGCCCGCACTCAGGGGGCTTTTACACTGAAGCTTTCTTT.

This chain uses TRBV21-1 with TRBJ2-1; whether TRBD2, the table's D call, matches the DNA was not checked. TRBV21-1 is a documented pseudogene. There are 20 residues in the CDR3. The CDR3 protein is CASSKAGLAQSPHSYNEQFF. The CDR3 region has the DNA TGTGCCAGCAGCAAAGCCGGACTAGCGCAATCCCCCCACTCCTACAATGAGCAGTTCTTC.

The CDR3 loop reads CASSWWDSYPNEQFF. CDR3 nucleotides: TGTGCCAGCTCCTGGTGGGACTCGTACCCCAATGAGCAGTTCTTC. The chain recombines TRBV7-9 with TRBJ2-1; TRBD2 might be the D (6 bases). The CDR3 has 15 amino acids. In germline, CDR1 is SEHNR, CDR2 FQNEAQ (reference sequence). With 8 bases removed from V and 6 bases from J, the gap between germline ends came to 20 bases.

The J gene is TRBJ1-2, the V gene TRBV30, with D possibly matching TRBD1 (5 bases). Germline V gene data show CDR1 as GTSNPN and CDR2 as SVGIG (reference sequence). This CDR3 region has 12 residues. V lost 4 bases and J lost 0, with 6 bases in between. CDR3 sequence: CAWTGSNYGYTF. CDR3 nucleotide sequence: TGTGCCTGGACAGGGTCTAACTATGGCTACACCTTC.

This clone has just a few counts. The chain's CDR3 is CASSQPGVYYNEQFF. The DNA of the CDR3 is TGTGCCAGCAGCCAACCCGGGGTTTACTACAATGAGCAGTTCTTC. This chain uses TRBV16 with TRBJ2-1; tentative D call: TRBD2 (5 bases). Per the germline V gene, CDR1 is KGHSY and CDR2 is FQNENV. The germline V and J ends were trimmed by 2 bases and 3 bases, with 11 bases remaining between them. The CDR3 has 15 amino acids.

Points on this clone: This specimen includes other DNA sequences encoding the same CDR3. The rearrangement uses TRBV27 and TRBJ1-5; D is possibly TRBD1 (6 bases). Germline CDR1 is MNHEY and CDR2 is SMNVEV (reference sequence). This CDR3 contains 13 residues. Trimming left V 3 bases short and J 4 bases short, with 7 bases between. This CDR3 reads CASSFQGNQPQHF. For the CDR3, the DNA is TGTGCCAGCAGTTTTCAGGGGAATCAGCCCCAGCATTTT.

This clone was seen a handful of times. The chain uses TRBV3-1 (or the pseudogene TRBV3-2) and TRBJ1-1; TRBD1 aligns across 9 bases. The V and J ends lost 3 bases and 12 bases, in that order; junction bases with no gene match: 8. CDR1 and CDR2 (germline): LGHDT, YNNKEL (reference sequence). The CDR3 covers 13 residues. The CDR3 bases are TGTGCCAGCAGCCAGAGGGGACAGGGAACGACTTTCTTT. Protein product: CASSQRGQGTTFF.